The table lists the clone carrying this TCR beta chain with a few counts. What it recognizes is unknown. The junction departs from germline at one end; a sequencing error may be responsible. The same CDR3 also results from other DNA sequences found in this sample. The data originate from a study of beta chain features in type 1 diabetes. The study's findings and limits: Type 1 diabetes patients showed a moderate but significant shortening of TCRB CDR3s in all four CD4+ subsets. Researchers reported that naive, central memory and Treg TCRB repertoires appeared more similar in patients than in healthy donors.

This CDR3 is 15 amino acids long. The V gene's germline CDR1 is SGHVS and CDR2 FNYEAQ. The authors reverse transcribed all of the isolated RNA, so sequencing captured expressed TCRB transcripts. Generated by immunoSEQ multiplex PCR, the TCRdb table keeps only in-frame clones and is missing some. The sample has some 350,000 clones; 9.5% to 10% are singletons. Sequencing was performed on central memory CD4+ T cells from blood. The chain is built from TRBV7-6 and TRBJ1-5; a weak D match, TRBD1 (5 bases). The clonotype originates from a man younger than 40 with type 1 diabetes. The CDR3 DNA reads TGTGCCAGCAGCGTTGGGGCCCATAGCAATCAGCCCCAGCACTTT. It translates to CASSVGAHSNQPQHF.